What follows is one T cell receptor (beta chain) and its context. This specimen belongs to a study of blood T cell repertoires in COVID-19. The assay was immunoSEQ multiplex PCR, and TCRdb's table has in-frame clones only and misses some. The data hold 450,000 to 500,000 clones, with roughly 87% observed a single time. The ends lost 4 bases at V and 7 bases at J; junction bases unmatched: 6. Germline CDR1 and CDR2: SGHKS and YYEKEE (reference sequence). The CDR3 runs to 13 residues. The clonotype originates from a woman younger than 35 who had recovered from COVID-19. The sequencing sample was made of PBMCs or T cells enriched from blood (not recorded which). V usage is TRBV5-5 and J usage is TRBJ1-2; 8 nucleotides match TRBD1. CDR3 in DNA: TGTGCCAGCAGCCCTTGGACAGGGTCTGGCTACACCTTC. Amino acids: CASSPWTGSGYTF.